The 19 T cell receptor beta chains below come from one sample, sequenced in a study of blood T cell repertoires in COVID-19. Here immunoSEQ multiplex PCR was the method, and the copy in TCRdb shows in-frame clones only, minus some. Among some 140,000 clones, more than 80% were seen once, and the ten largest hold about 0.55%. The sample was peripheral blood. The receptors were gathered from a man aged 50-59 years with acute or convalescent COVID-19.

This chain links TRBV6-5 with TRBJ2-3; 10 bases map to TRBD2. V was clipped by 7 bases and J by 2 bases; unmatched bases: 3. The CDR3 is 14 residues long. Looked up from germline, CDR1 is MNHEY and CDR2 is SVGAGI. The CDR3 region has the DNA TGTGCCAGCAAAAGCGGGGGGGACACAGATACGCAGTATTTT. Its translation: CASKSGGDTDTQYF.

The rearrangement uses TRBV2 and TRBJ2-7; TRBD2 agrees at 9 bases. The CDR3 spans 14 residues. Germline V lookup: CDR1 SNHLY, CDR2 FYNNEI. Germline trimming cut 6 bases from V and 2 bases from J; bases unmatched to any gene: 5. CDR3 nucleotides: TGTGCCAGCAGACCCGGACTAGCGCCCTACGAGCAGTACTTC. This translates into CASRPGLAPYEQYF.

V and J are TRBV5-1 and TRBJ1-2; 8 nucleotides line up with TRBD1. V shed 2 bases and J 8 bases; nucleotides not matched to a gene: 8. Germline CDR1 is SGHRS and CDR2 is YFSETQ. This CDR3 contains 14 residues. The CDR3 DNA sequence: TGCGCCAGCAGCTTAACCGGGACAGGTGTCGGCTACACCTTC. Translating gives CASSLTGTGVGYTF.

This clone occurred once. The CDR3 sequence: CASSQTGSVYPQETQYF. Here the CDR3 DNA reads TGTGCCAGCAGCCAGACAGGGTCGGTATACCCACAAGAGACCCAGTACTTC. This chain connects TRBV28 to TRBJ2-5; TRBD1 matches at 7 bases. The V segment lost 6 bases and the J segment 2 bases; nucleotides outside the gene matches: 15. Germline CDR1 reads MDHEN; CDR2 reads SYDVKM. The CDR3 extends over 17 amino acids.

The rearrangement uses TRBV14 and TRBJ2-1; 7 bases agree with TRBD2. The trim removed 1 base at V and 3 bases at J, leaving 6 bases unmatched. The CDR3 extends over 16 amino acids. Germline CDR1 SGHDN, CDR2 FVKESK. CDR3 loop: CASSQGGGSSYNEQFF. For the CDR3, the DNA is TGTGCCAGCAGCCAAGGTGGCGGGAGTAGCTACAATGAGCAGTTCTTC.

This sequence joins TRBV6-5 and TRBJ2-5; maybe TRBD1 (6 bases). The length of the CDR3 is 15 residues. Deletions cut 4 bases from V and 2 bases from J, with 14 bases between. CDR1 MNHEY and CDR2 SVGAGI come from the germline V gene. DNA of the CDR3: TGTGCCAGCAGTTCTTCAGGGCAGGGGCAAGAGACCCAGTACTTC. Translated, it gives CASSSSGQGQETQYF.

The chain employs TRBV5-1 and TRBJ1-1; TRBD1 agrees at 7 bases. In germline, CDR1 is SGHRS, CDR2 YFSETQ. The CDR3 has 14 amino acids. V shed 3 bases and J 3 bases; nucleotides not matched to a gene: 5. The CDR3 sequence: CASSSGQTDTEAFF. The CDR3 DNA is TGCGCCAGCAGCTCGGGACAGACCGACACTGAAGCTTTCTTT. Looking up the rest from reference TRBV5-1 and TRBJ1-1 gives the full variable domain: KAGVTQTPRYLIKTRGQQVTLSCSPISGHRSVSWYQQTPGQGLQFLFEYFSETQRNKGNFPGRFSGRQFSNSRSEMNVSTLELGDSALYLCASSSGQTDTEAFFGQGTRLTVV.

This clone was counted once. The gene calls are TRBV5-6 and TRBJ1-1, with TRBD1 matching over 7 bases. Germline CDR1 reads SGHDT; CDR2 reads YYEEEE. This CDR3 comprises 13 residues. With 4 bases clipped from V and 4 bases from J, the junction kept 4 bases outside the gene matches. CDR3 region: CASSQGQFTEAFF. Written as DNA, the CDR3 is TGTGCCAGCAGCCAGGGACAGTTCACTGAAGCTTTCTTT.

This sequence joins TRBV10-3 and TRBJ1-2, with D possibly TRBD1 on 5 matching bases. Looked up from germline, CDR1 is ENHRY and CDR2 is SYGVKD. The CDR3 runs to 14 residues. V lost 4 bases and J 4 bases, leaving 13 bases between the germline ends. Here the CDR3 DNA reads TGTGCCATCAGTGGGGGAGGGGATGGCTATGGCTACACCTTC. It translates to CAISGGGDGYGYTF.

The J gene is TRBJ2-7, the V gene TRBV4-1; 9 bases fit TRBD2. The J segment lost 4 bases and the V segment lost 0 bases, leaving 7 bases of the junction unmatched. The CDR3 is 16 amino acids. Per the germline V gene, CDR1 is MGHRA and CDR2 is YSYEKL. CDR3 in amino acids: CASSQDGLREGYEQYF. In DNA, the CDR3 is TGCGCCAGCAGCCAAGATGGGTTGCGGGAGGGGTACGAGCAGTACTTC.

V is TRBV6-2 or TRBV6-3 and J is TRBJ2-2; maybe TRBD1 (6 bases). CDR3 length: 15 residues. Germline V gene data show CDR1 as MNHEY and CDR2 as SVGEGT. Deletions cut 5 bases from V and 4 bases from J, with 14 bases between. CDR3 DNA: TGTGCCAGCAGTGTATGGGACATAACCACCGGGGAGCTGTTTTTT. Translating it yields CASSVWDITTGELFF.

The V and J genes are TRBV4-1 and TRBJ1-2; D ambiguous. V dropped 1 base and J dropped 1 base, with 13 bases sitting between them. CDR1 is MGHRA, CDR2 YSYEKL, per germline. This CDR3 is built from 16 residues. The CDR3 protein is CASSQALRGDNYGYTF. In nucleotides, the CDR3 is TGCGCCAGCAGCCAAGCCCTACGGGGAGATAACTATGGCTACACCTTC.

The chain recombines TRBV28 with TRBJ1-2; a weak D match, TRBD1 (5 bases). With 4 bases removed from V and 4 bases from J, the gap between germline ends came to 13 bases. The CDR3 is 14 residues long. Looked up from germline, CDR1 is MDHEN and CDR2 is SYDVKM. CDR3 DNA: TGTGCCAGCAGTTGGCGACAGTCTATCTATGGCTACACCTTC. Translating it yields CASSWRQSIYGYTF.

This chain links TRBV7-9 with TRBJ2-1; D is unclear. The CDR3 extends over 14 amino acids. V was shortened by 0 bases and J by 6 bases, with 9 bases between the two germline ends. Germline V CDR1 and CDR2: SEHNR, FQNEAQ (reference sequence). This CDR3 reads CASSLALLPNEQFF. The DNA for the CDR3 is TGTGCCAGCAGCTTAGCGCTACTTCCCAATGAGCAGTTCTTC.

The rearrangement uses TRBV3-1 (or the pseudogene TRBV3-2) and TRBJ2-7; TRBD1 agrees at 12 bases. In germline, CDR1 is LGHDT, CDR2 YNNKEL (reference sequence). J was trimmed by 7 bases and V by 0 bases; bases with no gene match: 7. The length of the CDR3 is 16 residues. In DNA form, the CDR3 reads TGTGCCAGCAGCCAAGACTCGGGACAGGGGGCTGAAGAGCAGTACTTC. Amino acids: CASSQDSGQGAEEQYF.

J is TRBJ1-2 and V is TRBV28, with 7 bases aligning to TRBD1. Unmatched junction bases numbered 4, after V lost 5 bases and J lost 4 bases. Germline V lookup: CDR1 MDHEN, CDR2 SYDVKM. CDR3 size: 13 residues. CDR3 amino acids: CASSEGARYGYTF. The CDR3 DNA sequence: TGTGCCAGCAGTGAGGGGGCCCGCTATGGCTACACCTTC.

The V gene is TRBV7-3, the J gene TRBJ2-1; D might be TRBD2 (6 bases). The CDR3 spans 14 residues. V dropped 2 bases and J dropped 4 bases, with 9 bases sitting between them. Per germline, CDR1 SGHTA and CDR2 FQGTGA. The CDR3 reads CASSLEGGYNEQFF. The CDR3 DNA follows: TGTGCCAGCAGCTTAGAAGGAGGGTACAATGAGCAGTTCTTC.

Here the CDR3 DNA reads TGTGCCAGCAGTCTCGTGAACACTGAAGCTTTCTTT. Translating gives CASSLVNTEAFF. The V gene is TRBV28, the J gene TRBJ1-1, with D uncertain. CDR1 is MDHEN, CDR2 SYDVKM, per germline. With 5 bases removed from V and 0 bases from J, the gap between germline ends came to 4 bases. The CDR3 has 12 amino acids.

J is TRBJ2-1 and V is TRBV5-1; D is unclear. Trimming removed 4 bases at V and 2 bases at J, with 13 bases between. The CDR3 has 15 amino acids. The germline V gene has CDR1 SGHRS and CDR2 YFSETQ. This CDR3 is CASSPMGNTYNEQFF. The CDR3 bases are TGCGCCAGCAGCCCCATGGGCAACACCTACAATGAGCAGTTCTTC.